This TCR beta chain was recorded in a study of blood T cell repertoires in COVID-19. This clone has only one observation. The germline gives CDR1 SGDLS, CDR2 YYNGEE. The junction had 2 bases not matched to a gene; V was cut back by 3 bases and J by 0 bases. This CDR3 region has 15 residues. In the original processing: Using reference gene primer amplification, nucleated cell counts were estimated. Assay: immunoSEQ multiplex PCR; the TCRdb copy retains only in-frame clones and omits some. That table gives V, J and clone size, and the DNA gave D and trimming. The table lists fewer than 300,000 clones, about 93% of them singletons.

The TCR sequence derives from a woman aged 25 to 39 who had recovered from COVID-19. Sequences were obtained from PBMCs or T cells enriched from blood (not recorded which). The chain joins TRBV9 to TRBJ1-4, with 7 bases aligning to TRBD1. The CDR3 sequence: CASSDGTATNEKLFF. CDR3 coding DNA: TGTGCCAGCAGCGACGGGACAGCAACTAATGAAAAACTGTTTTTT.